A selection of T cell receptor beta chains follows, all from one sample in a study of shared clonotypes between healthy human individuals. Using immunoSEQ multiplex PCR, the repertoire was profiled, and TCRdb retains in-frame clones only, with some absent. The table includes more than 2 million clones, approximately 94% detected once. Sequenced input: naive CD4+ T cells sorted from blood. Receptor source: a man aged 18-30 years in good health. Both conserved end residues are part of each CDR3. A D gene is named only where the DNA matches it firmly. Clone size is stated in some rows and not others, as once, few, many or a class when expanded.

V gene: TRBV5-4
J gene: TRBJ2-7
D gene: TRBD1
clone size: NA
CDR3 DNA: TGTGCCAGCAGCTTTGACAGGGGACCCTACGAGCAGTACTTC
CDR3 protein: CASSFDRGPYEQYF

V gene: TRBV6-6
J gene: TRBJ1-2
D gene: NA
clone size: NA
CDR3 DNA: TGTGCCAGCAGTCCCCTGGAGGGCTACACCTTC
CDR3 protein: CASSPLEGYTF

V gene: TRBV19
J gene: TRBJ1-2
D gene: NA
clone size: once
CDR3 DNA: TGTGCCAGTAGTGGAAACCACTATGGCTACACCTTC
CDR3 protein: CASSGNHYGYTF

V gene: TRBV18
J gene: TRBJ1-5
D gene: TRBD1
clone size: once
CDR3 DNA: TGTGCCAGCTCACCAGGGACAGGGGTCAATCAGCCCCAGCATTTT
CDR3 protein: CASSPGTGVNQPQHF

V gene: TRBV7-8
J gene: TRBJ2-7
D gene: NA
clone size: NA
CDR3 DNA: TGTGCCAGCAGCTTAGGGTTCTACGAGCAGTACTTC
CDR3 protein: CASSLGFYEQYF

V gene: TRBV5-1
J gene: TRBJ1-2
D gene: NA
clone size: NA
CDR3 DNA: TGCGCCAGCAGCGGGGGACGGAACTATGGCTACACCTTC
CDR3 protein: CASSGGRNYGYTF

V gene: TRBV28
J gene: TRBJ1-1
D gene: NA
clone size: NA
CDR3 DNA: TGTGCCAGCAGTGGCGGGGGGGGGACTGAAGCTTTCTTT
CDR3 protein: CASSGGGGTEAFF

V gene: TRBV7-9
J gene: TRBJ2-5
D gene: TRBD2
clone size: NA
CDR3 DNA: TGTGCCAGCAGCCCTAGCGGCCCGGAGGACCAGTACTTC
CDR3 protein: CASSPSGPEDQYF

V gene: TRBV5-1
J gene: TRBJ2-1
D gene: NA
clone size: NA
CDR3 DNA: TGCGCCAGCAGCTTGAGCAGGGCCGTCTCCTACAATGAGCAGTTCTTC
CDR3 protein: CASSLSRAVSYNEQFF

V gene: TRBV6-1
J gene: TRBJ2-1
D gene: NA
clone size: NA
CDR3 DNA: TGTGCCAGCAGTAACCCCAGGTCCTACAATGAGCAGTTCTTC
CDR3 protein: CASSNPRSYNEQFF

V gene: TRBV5-1
J gene: TRBJ2-1
D gene: NA
clone size: NA
CDR3 DNA: TGCGCCAGCAGCTTGGTAGGGGGAGCTGGTTACAATGAGCAGTTCTTC
CDR3 protein: CASSLVGGAGYNEQFF

V gene: TRBV6-5
J gene: TRBJ1-2
D gene: NA
clone size: NA
CDR3 DNA: TGTGCCAGCAGTTACTCGGCCAGTAACTATGGCTACACCTTC
CDR3 protein: CASSYSASNYGYTF

V gene: TRBV19
J gene: TRBJ2-3
D gene: NA
clone size: NA
CDR3 DNA: TGTGCCAGCAGCCTCGACAGCACAGATACGCAGTATTTT
CDR3 protein: CASSLDSTDTQYF

V gene: TRBV5-1
J gene: TRBJ2-7
D gene: NA
clone size: NA
CDR3 DNA: TGCGCCAGCAGGGGGCAGATCTCCTACGAGCAGTACTTC
CDR3 protein: CASRGQISYEQYF

V gene: TRBV7-6
J gene: TRBJ2-5
D gene: NA
clone size: NA
CDR3 DNA: TGTGCCAGCAGCTTAGGACAAGAGACCCAGTACTTC
CDR3 protein: CASSLGQETQYF

V gene: TRBV7-2
J gene: TRBJ1-1
D gene: NA
clone size: NA
CDR3 DNA: TGTGCCAGCAGCGCACAGGGTGGATTGACTGAAGCTTTCTTT
CDR3 protein: CASSAQGGLTEAFF